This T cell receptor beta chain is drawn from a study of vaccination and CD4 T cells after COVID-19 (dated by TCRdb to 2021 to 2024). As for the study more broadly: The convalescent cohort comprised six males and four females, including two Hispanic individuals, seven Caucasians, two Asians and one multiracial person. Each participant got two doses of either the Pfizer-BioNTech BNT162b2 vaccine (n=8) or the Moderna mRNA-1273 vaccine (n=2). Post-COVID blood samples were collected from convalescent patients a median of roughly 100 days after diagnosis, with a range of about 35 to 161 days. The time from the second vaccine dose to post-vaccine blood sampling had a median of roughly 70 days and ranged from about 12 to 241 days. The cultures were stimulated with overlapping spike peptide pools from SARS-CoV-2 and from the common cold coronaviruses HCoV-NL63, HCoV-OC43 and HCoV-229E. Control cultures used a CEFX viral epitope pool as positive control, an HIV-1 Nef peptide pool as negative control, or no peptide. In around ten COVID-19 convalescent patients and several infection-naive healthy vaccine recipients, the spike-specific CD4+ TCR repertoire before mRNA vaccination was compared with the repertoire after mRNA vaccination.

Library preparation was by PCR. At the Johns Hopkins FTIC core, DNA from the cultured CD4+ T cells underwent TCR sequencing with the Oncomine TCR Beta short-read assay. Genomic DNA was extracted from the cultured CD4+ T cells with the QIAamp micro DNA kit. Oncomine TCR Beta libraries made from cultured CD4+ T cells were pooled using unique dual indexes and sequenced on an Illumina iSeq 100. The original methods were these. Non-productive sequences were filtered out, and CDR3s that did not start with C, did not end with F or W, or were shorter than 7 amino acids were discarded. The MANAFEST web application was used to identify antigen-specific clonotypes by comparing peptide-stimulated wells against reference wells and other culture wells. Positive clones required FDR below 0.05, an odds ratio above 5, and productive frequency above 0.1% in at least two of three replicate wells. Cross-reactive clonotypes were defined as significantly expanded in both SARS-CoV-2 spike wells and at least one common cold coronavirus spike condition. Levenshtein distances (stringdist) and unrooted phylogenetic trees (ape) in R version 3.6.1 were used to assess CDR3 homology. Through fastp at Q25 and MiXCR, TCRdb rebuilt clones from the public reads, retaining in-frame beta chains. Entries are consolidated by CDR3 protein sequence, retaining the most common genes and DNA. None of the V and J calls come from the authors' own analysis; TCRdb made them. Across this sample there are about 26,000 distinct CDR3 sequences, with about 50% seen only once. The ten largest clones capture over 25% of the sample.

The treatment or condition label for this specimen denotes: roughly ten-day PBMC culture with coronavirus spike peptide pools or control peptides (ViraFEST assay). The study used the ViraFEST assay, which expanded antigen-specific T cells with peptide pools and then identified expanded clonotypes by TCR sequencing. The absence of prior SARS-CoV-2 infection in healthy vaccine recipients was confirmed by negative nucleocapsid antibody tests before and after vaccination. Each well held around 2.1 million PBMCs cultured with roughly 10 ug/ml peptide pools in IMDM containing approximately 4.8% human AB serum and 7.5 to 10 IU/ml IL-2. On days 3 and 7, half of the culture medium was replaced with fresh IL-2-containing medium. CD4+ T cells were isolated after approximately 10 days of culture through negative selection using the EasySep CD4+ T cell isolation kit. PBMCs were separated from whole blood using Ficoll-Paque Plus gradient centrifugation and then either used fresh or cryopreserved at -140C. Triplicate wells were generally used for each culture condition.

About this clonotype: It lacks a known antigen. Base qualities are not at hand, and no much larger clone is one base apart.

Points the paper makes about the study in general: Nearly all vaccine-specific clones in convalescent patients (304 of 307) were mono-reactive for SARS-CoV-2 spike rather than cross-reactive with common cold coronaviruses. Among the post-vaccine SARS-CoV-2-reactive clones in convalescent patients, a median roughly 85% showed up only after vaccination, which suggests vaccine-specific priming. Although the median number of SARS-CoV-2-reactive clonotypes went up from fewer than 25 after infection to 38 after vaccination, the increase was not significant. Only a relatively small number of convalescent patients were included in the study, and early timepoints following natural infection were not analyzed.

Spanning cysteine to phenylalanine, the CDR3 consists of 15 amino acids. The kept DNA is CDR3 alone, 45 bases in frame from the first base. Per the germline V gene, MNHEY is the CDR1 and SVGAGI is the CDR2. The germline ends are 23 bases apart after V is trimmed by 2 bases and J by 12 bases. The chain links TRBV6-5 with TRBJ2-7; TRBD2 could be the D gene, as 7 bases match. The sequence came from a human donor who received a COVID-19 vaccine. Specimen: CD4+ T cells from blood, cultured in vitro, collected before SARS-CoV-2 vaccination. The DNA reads TGTGCCAGCAGTTACCGGACGGGGGGCCTGAATCGTTTGTACTTC. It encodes CASSYRTGGLNRLYF.